The 17 T cell receptor beta chains below come from one sample, sequenced in a study of blood T cells in healthy people across ages. Using a J-beta primer mix together with a sample-barcoded 5' primer, a second PCR was run for about 6 to 12 cycles. TCRdb used MiXCR to reprocess the 5' RACE reads, holding one entry per CDR3 protein. The table shows roughly 1.7 million distinct CDR3 sequences, with almost 35% occurring only once. Sequenced material: blood. All receptors derive from a woman aged 25 to 45 in good health.

This clonotype showed up just once. The chain couples TRBV7-9 to TRBJ1-2; D remains ambiguous. V lost 5 bases and J lost 2, with 12 bases in between. CDR3 size: 14 residues. Germline assignment: CDR1 SEHNR and CDR2 FQNEAQ (reference sequence). CDR3 DNA: TGTGCCAGCAGCCGACCGTCGGAAAACTATGGCTACACCTTC. It specifies CASSRPSENYGYTF.

This clonotype was detected a few times. The chain joins TRBV11-2 to TRBJ2-1; either TRBD1 or TRBD2 may fit D (5 bases each). The CDR3 is made up of 13 amino acids. Germline CDR1 reads SGHAT; CDR2 reads FQNNGV. The V and J ends lost 5 bases and 8 bases respectively, with 13 bases between them. The CDR3 loop is CASSPPGLHEQFF. CDR3 nucleotide sequence: TGTGCCAGCAGCCCGCCGGGGCTCCATGAGCAGTTCTTC.

This clonotype was seen only a few times. This rearrangement joins TRBV2 to TRBJ2-6, with D possibly matching TRBD1 (5 bases). Trimming shortened V by 2 bases and J by 0 bases, and 14 bases separated the two germline ends. CDR3 length equals 18 residues. CDR1 and CDR2 from the germline V gene are SNHLY and FYNNEI. CDR3 nucleotides: TGTGCCAGCAGTGAATCCAGGGATCTTTTCTCTGGGGCCAACGTCCTGACTTTC. The encoded protein is CASSESRDLFSGANVLTF.

This clonotype was counted a few times. The rearrangement joins TRBV5-1 to TRBJ2-7, with 9 bases aligning to TRBD2. This CDR3 has 18 amino acids. The V and J ends lost 2 bases and 0 bases, in that order; junction bases with no gene match: 12. The germline V gene encodes CDR1 SGHRS and CDR2 YFSETQ. In DNA, the CDR3 is TGCGCCAGCAGCTTTGGGGCTAGCGGGGAGGAAAGCTCCTACGAGCAGTACTTC. This gives the protein CASSFGASGEESSYEQYF.

With respect to this clonotype: A junction end diverges from the germline sequence, so it may reflect a read error. The chain carries TRBV20-1 and TRBJ2-1; 8 bases are a match to TRBD2. This CDR3 is 18 amino acids long. From germline, CDR1 is DFQATT and CDR2 SNEGSKA (reference sequence). CDR3: CSARGLYSGLETYNGQFF. CDR3 bases: TGCAGTGCTAGAGGATTGTACTCGGGACTAGAAACCTACAATGGGCAGTTCTTC.

This clonotype was observed once. The chain combines TRBV10-3 with TRBJ2-5; D not resolved. This CDR3 region has 13 residues. Germline-derived CDR1 and CDR2 are ENHRY and SYGVKD. Deletions cut 7 bases from V and 9 bases from J, with 18 bases between. CDR3 loop: CAIKGASDEAQYF. The CDR3 DNA follows: TGTGCCATCAAGGGCGCCTCCGACGAGGCCCAGTACTTC.

The chain recombines TRBV14 with TRBJ2-4; a weak D match, TRBD2 (6 bases). Judging by the DNA end, TRBJ2-7 fits better; the J call may be wrong. CDR1 SGHDN and CDR2 FVKESK come from the germline V gene. CDR3 length: 15 amino acids. The CDR3 loop is CASSPFTRGGFEQYF. CDR3 bases: TGTGCCAGCAGCCCCTTTACGCGGGGAGGATTCGAGCAGTACTTC.

The rearrangement uses TRBV6-6 and TRBJ2-5; either TRBD1 or TRBD2 may fit D (5 bases each). CDR3 size: 16 residues. V was pared by 5 bases and J by 4 bases, with 20 bases between. Germline V gives CDR1 MNHNY, CDR2 SVGAGI (reference sequence). CDR3 region: CASSPRTGRGTETQYF. CDR3 in DNA: TGTGCCAGCAGTCCCCGGACCGGACGAGGGACAGAGACCCAGTACTTC.

This chain connects TRBV14 to TRBJ2-3, with 7 bases lining up with TRBD2. V was clipped by 4 bases and J by 2 bases; unmatched bases: 6. The germline V gene has CDR1 SGHDN and CDR2 FVKESK. CDR3 length: 15 amino acids. CDR3 nucleotides: TGTGCCAGCAGCCCATGGGGGGGATCCACAGATACGCAGTATTTT. Its protein product is CASSPWGGSTDTQYF.

The V gene is TRBV6-2 or TRBV6-3, the J gene TRBJ2-3; TRBD2 aligns across 8 bases. Trimming cost V 7 bases and J 3 bases; bases outside gene matches: 9. CDR1 MNHEY and CDR2 SVGEGT come from the germline V gene. CDR3 size: 15 residues. The CDR3 is CASTHPGLGTDTQYF. The CDR3 bases are TGTGCCAGCACTCACCCGGGACTAGGTACAGATACGCAGTATTTT.

This chain connects TRBV3-1 to TRBJ1-2; TRBD1 might be the D (5 bases). The V end lost 4 bases, the J end lost 8 bases, and 17 bases lay between the germline ends. CDR3 size: 14 residues. CDR1 is LGHDT and CDR2 is YNNKEL in the germline V gene (reference sequence). CDR3 DNA sequence: TGTGCCAGCAGCCTAAAGACAGCGCGAGCGGGCTACACCTTC. The encoded protein is CASSLKTARAGYTF.

The chain uses TRBV30 and TRBJ1-5; a weak D match, TRBD1 (5 bases). This CDR3 has 14 amino acids. Trimming shortened V by 0 bases and J by 4 bases, and 10 bases separated the two germline ends. Germline values: CDR1 GTSNPN, CDR2 SVGIG (reference sequence). CDR3 amino acids: CAWSVGTGNQPQHF. CDR3 DNA sequence: TGTGCCTGGAGTGTGGGGACGGGGAATCAGCCCCAGCATTTT.

The J gene is TRBJ1-6, the V gene TRBV20-1; D is unresolved. Trimming took 6 bases from V and 1 from J, leaving 16 bases between them. Germline loops: CDR1 DFQATT, CDR2 SNEGSKA (reference sequence). The CDR3 has 16 residues. CDR3: CSAPKPRGSYNSPLHF. CDR3 nucleotides: TGCAGTGCGCCCAAGCCACGAGGATCCTATAATTCACCCCTCCACTTT.

The chain carries TRBV25-1 and TRBJ2-7; 7 positions match TRBD2. The CDR3 covers 15 residues. Trimming at V came to 6 bases and at J to 0 bases, leaving 8 bases not matched to a gene. Germline loops: CDR1 MGHDK, CDR2 SYGVNS. The CDR3 spells CASSQLGGSSYEQYF. Here the CDR3 DNA reads TGTGCCAGCAGCCAGTTGGGGGGGAGCTCCTACGAGCAGTACTTC.

This clonotype has only a few counts. The V and J genes are TRBV7-9 and TRBJ2-7, with D perhaps assigned TRBD1 or TRBD2 (5 bases each). This CDR3 is 16 amino acids long. V was clipped by 0 bases and J by 3 bases, with 15 bases between them. Germline values: CDR1 SEHNR, CDR2 FQNEAQ (reference sequence). CDR3 amino acids: CASSLAGAGACYEQYF. The CDR3 DNA reads as TGTGCCAGCAGCTTAGCCGGGGCAGGAGCCTGCTACGAGCAGTACTTC.

In its sample, this clonotype was seen many times. This rearrangement joins TRBV2 to TRBJ1-5, with D possibly matching TRBD1 (6 bases). Trimming pared 2 bases from V and 1 base from J, leaving 6 bases between. CDR3 length: 14 amino acids. Germline CDR1 SNHLY, CDR2 FYNNEI. The CDR3 loop reads CASSEQGSNQPQHF. For the CDR3, the DNA is TGTGCCAGCAGTGAACAGGGGAGCAATCAGCCCCAGCATTTT.

A few counts support this clonotype. The chain has TRBV15 and TRBJ1-1; tentative D call: TRBD1 (6 bases). Trimming took 0 bases from V and 1 from J, leaving 6 bases between them. The CDR3 has 14 residues. Germline V gene data show CDR1 as LNHNV and CDR2 as YYDKDF (reference sequence). The CDR3 DNA reads TGTGCCACCAGCAGAGACAGGGGGAACACTGAAGCTTTCTTT. Amino acid sequence: CATSRDRGNTEAFF.